This paragraph covers one T cell receptor beta chain sequence. Its antigen is not known. Amplification used 60 Vbeta primers and 13 Jbeta primers. Here immunoSEQ multiplex PCR was the method, and the copy in TCRdb shows in-frame clones only, minus some. The sample comprises over 100,000 clones, roughly two thirds of which are singletons, and roughly 2.4% rests with the top ten. The V gene lost 3 bases and the J gene lost 0 bases, with 8 bases spanning the gap. CDR3 size: 14 residues. Germline assignment: CDR1 MNHEY and CDR2 SMNVEV (reference sequence). These data originate in a study of cytomegalovirus exposure and HLA in healthy donors. Background on the study: There were 70 million to 95 million unique TCRs (from HLA-typed donors) in an early data release. Study-level results: An analysis was carried out at a later point. It showed that HLA-associated TCR beta chains were more clonally expanded than equally common non-associated chains. Accurate predictions that matched the HLA-A and HLA-B alleles of most subjects were reportedly made from TCR beta sequences.

The sample comprised PBMCs. The gene calls are TRBV27 and TRBJ1-2; D is undetermined. The sequence derives from a woman aged 25 to 39 in good health and CMV-seronegative. The CDR3 nucleotides are TGTGCCAGCAGTTTTGACATCGCTAACTATGGCTACACCTTC. As protein: CASSFDIANYGYTF.